This T cell receptor (beta chain) appears in the sequencing data of a study of T-cell reconstitution after alpha-beta-depleted transplantation in children. Study-level findings and limits: Hyperexpanded clones declined; after one year, newly produced T cells mostly supplied diversity. Diversity of TCRbeta at day 60 was high in some patients, arising from surviving recipient T cells and thymic progenitors.

V was pared by 4 bases and J by 4 bases, with 2 bases of the junction left unmatched. The CDR3 extends over 13 amino acids. This sample's TCRbeta library carried unique molecular identifier barcodes. TCRdb itself ran the PCR reads through MiXCR, one entry per CDR3 protein. The sample lists about 420,000 distinct CDR3 sequences; roughly 16% were seen once. This clonotype was seen repeatedly, ten times or more. What it binds is unknown. The specimen comprised PBMCs, mostly from graft donor cells, sampled 360 days after TCRalphabeta/CD19-depleted stem cell transplant. This TCR was sampled from a boy under three years old who had a stem cell transplant for Wiskott-Aldrich syndrome, so the T cells may come from the graft donor. This chain joins TRBV12-3 or TRBV12-4 and TRBJ2-5; 8 positions agree with TRBD1. The CDR3 DNA follows: TGTGCCAGCAGTTCCGACAGGGGAGAGACCCAGTACTTC. Translating it yields CASSSDRGETQYF.